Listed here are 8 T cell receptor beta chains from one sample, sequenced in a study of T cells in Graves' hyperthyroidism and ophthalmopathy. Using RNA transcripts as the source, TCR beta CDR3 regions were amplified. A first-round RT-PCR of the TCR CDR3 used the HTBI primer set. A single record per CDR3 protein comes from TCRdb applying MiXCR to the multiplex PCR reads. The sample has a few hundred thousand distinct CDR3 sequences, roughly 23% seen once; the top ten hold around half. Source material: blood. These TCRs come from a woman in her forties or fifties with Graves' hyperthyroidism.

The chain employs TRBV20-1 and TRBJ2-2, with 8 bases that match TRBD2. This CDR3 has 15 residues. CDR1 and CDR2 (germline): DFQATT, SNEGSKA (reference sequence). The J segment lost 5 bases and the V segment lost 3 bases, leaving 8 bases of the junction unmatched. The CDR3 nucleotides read TGCAGTGCTAGGGGAGCGGGAGTAGGGACCGGGGAGCTGTTTTTT. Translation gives CSARGAGVGTGELFF.

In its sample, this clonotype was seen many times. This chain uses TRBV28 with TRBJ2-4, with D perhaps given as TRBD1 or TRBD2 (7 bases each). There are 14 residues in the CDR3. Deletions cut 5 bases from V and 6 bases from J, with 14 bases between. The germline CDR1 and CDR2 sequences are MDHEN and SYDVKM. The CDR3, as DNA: TGTGCCAGCAGTCCCTCAGGGGGGGGAAACATTCAGTACTTC. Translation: CASSPSGGGNIQYF.

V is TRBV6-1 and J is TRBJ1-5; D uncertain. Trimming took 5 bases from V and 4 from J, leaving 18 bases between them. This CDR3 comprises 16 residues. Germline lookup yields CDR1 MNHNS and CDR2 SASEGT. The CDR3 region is CASSSHSTTRNQPQHF. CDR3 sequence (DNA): TGTGCCAGCAGTTCCCACTCTACCACGAGGAATCAGCCCCAGCATTTT.

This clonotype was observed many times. DNA for the CDR3: TGTGCCAGCAGAGTAGATAATAGCAATCAGCCCCAGCATTTT. Amino acid sequence: CASRVDNSNQPQHF. The chain has TRBV12-3 or TRBV12-4 and TRBJ1-5; D gene uncertain. The CDR3 has 14 amino acids. V lost 6 bases, J lost 0 bases, and 9 bases lay in between.

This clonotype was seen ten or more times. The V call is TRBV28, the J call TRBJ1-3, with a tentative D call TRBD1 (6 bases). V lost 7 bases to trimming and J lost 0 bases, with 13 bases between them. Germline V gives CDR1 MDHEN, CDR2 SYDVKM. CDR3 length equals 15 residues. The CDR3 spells CASNFEGVSGNTIYF. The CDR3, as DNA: TGTGCCAGCAACTTCGAGGGGGTCTCTGGAAACACCATATATTTT.

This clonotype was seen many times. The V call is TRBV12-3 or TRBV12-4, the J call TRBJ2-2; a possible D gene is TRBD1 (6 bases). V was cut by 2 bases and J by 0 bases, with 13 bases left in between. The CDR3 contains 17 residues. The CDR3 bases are TGTGCCAGCAGTTTACTTGGAGACAGGTCGAACACCGGGGAGCTGTTTTTT. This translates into CASSLLGDRSNTGELFF.

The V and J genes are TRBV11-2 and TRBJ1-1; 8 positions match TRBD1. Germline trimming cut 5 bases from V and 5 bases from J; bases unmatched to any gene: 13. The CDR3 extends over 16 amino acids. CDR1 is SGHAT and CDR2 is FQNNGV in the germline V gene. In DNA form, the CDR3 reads TGTGCCAGCAGCCGGACAGGGAGGGCCTGGGCAACTGAAGCTTTCTTT. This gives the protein CASSRTGRAWATEAFF.

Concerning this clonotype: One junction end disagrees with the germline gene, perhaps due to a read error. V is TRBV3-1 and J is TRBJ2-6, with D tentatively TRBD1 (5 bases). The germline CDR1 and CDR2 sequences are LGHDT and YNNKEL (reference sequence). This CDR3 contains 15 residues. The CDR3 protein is CASSQVQAGANALTF. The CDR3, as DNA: TGTGCCAGCAGCCAAGTGCAAGCTGGGGCCAACGCCCTGACTTTC.